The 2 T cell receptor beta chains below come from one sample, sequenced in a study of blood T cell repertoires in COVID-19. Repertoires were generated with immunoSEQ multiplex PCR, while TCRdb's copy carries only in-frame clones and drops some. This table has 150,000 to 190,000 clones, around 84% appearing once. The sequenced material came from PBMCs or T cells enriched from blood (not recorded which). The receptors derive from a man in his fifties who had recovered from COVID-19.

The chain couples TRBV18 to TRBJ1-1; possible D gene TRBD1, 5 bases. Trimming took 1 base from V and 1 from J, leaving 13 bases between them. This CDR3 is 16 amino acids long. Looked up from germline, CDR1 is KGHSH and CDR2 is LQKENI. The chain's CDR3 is CASSPLPGQPNTEAFF. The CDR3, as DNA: TGTGCCAGCTCACCACTTCCCGGACAACCGAACACTGAAGCTTTCTTT. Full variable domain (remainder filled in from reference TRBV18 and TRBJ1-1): NAGVMQNPRHLVRRRGQEARLRCSPMKGHSHVYWYRQLPEEGLKFMVYLQKENIIDESGMPKERFSAEFPKEGPSILRIQQVVRGDSAAYFCASSPLPGQPNTEAFFGQGTRLTVV.

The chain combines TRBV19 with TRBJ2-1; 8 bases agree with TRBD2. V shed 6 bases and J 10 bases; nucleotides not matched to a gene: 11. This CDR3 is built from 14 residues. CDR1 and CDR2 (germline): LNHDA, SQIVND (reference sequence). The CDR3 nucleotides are TGTGCCAGTAGCATTACCGGGGGGGTCCGGGAGCAGTTCTTC. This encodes CASSITGGVREQFF. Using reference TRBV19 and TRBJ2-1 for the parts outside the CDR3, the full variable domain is DGGITQSPKYLFRKEGQNVTLSCEQNLNHDAMYWYRQDPGQGLRLIYYSQIVNDFQKGDIAEGYSVSREKKESFPLTVTSAQKNPTAFYLCASSITGGVREQFFGPGTRLTVL.